Below, 17 T cell receptor beta chains from the same sample are listed, as sequenced in a study of blood T cell repertoires in COVID-19 (dated by TCRdb to about 2020). Library preparation was by the immunoSEQ multiplex PCR assay. The table was pulled from immuneACCESS by TCRdb, which kept in-frame rearrangements only. Such tables lose some clones; where checked, under half of the loss comes from unresolved V genes, and the rest has no known cause. This sample is represented by around 240,000 clones; roughly 84% of them were singletons. The leading ten clones occupy around 7.2% of the sample. The sample comprised peripheral blood. The receptors were gathered from a woman in her fifties or sixties with acute or convalescent COVID-19.

The CDR3 reads CASSSTPRWPEAKNIQYF. The CDR3 DNA reads TGTGCCAGCAGTTCCACCCCAAGGTGGCCGGAGGCCAAAAACATTCAGTACTTC. This chain joins TRBV6-2 or TRBV6-3 and TRBJ2-4; D is unclear. Germline CDR1 MNHEY, CDR2 SVGEGT. This CDR3 spans 18 amino acids. V was cut by 4 bases and J by 1 base, with 20 bases left in between.

This chain links TRBV6-5 with TRBJ2-1; D is possibly TRBD2 (5 bases). The CDR3 contains 13 residues. Germline V gives CDR1 MNHEY, CDR2 SVGAGI. The ends were cut back, 5 bases at V and 7 bases at J, with 12 bases in the middle. The CDR3 DNA reads as TGTGCCAGCAGTCAACCCGGCGGGAATGAGCAGTTCTTC. Its protein is CASSQPGGNEQFF.

The CDR3 reads CASSANRVNEQFF. CDR3 nucleotides: TGTGCCAGCAGTGCTAACAGGGTAAATGAGCAGTTCTTC. The chain has TRBV27 and TRBJ2-1, with D possibly TRBD1 on 6 matching bases. The CDR3 totals 13 residues. Germline CDR1 and CDR2: MNHEY and SMNVEV (reference sequence). Trimming shortened V by 5 bases and J by 7 bases, and 12 bases separated the two germline ends.

This clone was seen a single time. The chain couples TRBV11-3 to TRBJ1-4; 7 nucleotides align to TRBD1. V was clipped by 8 bases and J by 8 bases; unmatched bases: 8. CDR3 length: 13 residues. The germline CDR1 and CDR2 sequences are SGHNT and YENEEA. The CDR3 loop reads CASLLTGREKLFF. Here the CDR3 DNA reads TGTGCCAGCCTTCTGACAGGGCGGGAAAAACTGTTTTTT.

This sequence joins TRBV28 and TRBJ2-1, with 11 bases lining up with TRBD2. Unmatched junction bases numbered 8, after V lost 7 bases and J lost 9 bases. This CDR3 region has 14 residues. Germline CDR1 is MDHEN and CDR2 is SYDVKM. The CDR3 bases are TGTGCCAGCATTAGTAGCGGGAGGGTCGGTGAGCAGTTCTTC. Translated: CASISSGRVGEQFF.

The gene calls are TRBV29-1 and TRBJ2-7; 7 bases are a match to TRBD2. Germline CDR1 reads SQVTM; CDR2 reads ANQGSEA. This CDR3 is built from 11 residues. The trim removed 7 bases at V and 7 bases at J, leaving 7 bases unmatched. CDR3 in amino acids: CSAMDGREQYF. Written as DNA, the CDR3 is TGCAGCGCTATGGACGGGAGGGAGCAGTACTTC.

The rearrangement uses TRBV5-4 and TRBJ2-5, with TRBD2 matching over 12 bases. CDR1 SGHNT and CDR2 YYREEE come from the germline V gene (reference sequence). The CDR3 sequence is 16 residues long. Trimming removed 0 bases from V and 6 bases from J; junction bases left unmatched: 6. The CDR3, as DNA: TGTGCCAGCAGCTTGGCCGACGGACTAGCGGGAAAGACCCAGTACTTC. This gives the protein CASSLADGLAGKTQYF.

J is TRBJ2-7 and V is TRBV11-2; 9 nucleotides match TRBD1. V trimming: 5 bases; J trimming: 6 bases; junction bases outside the gene matches: 11. The length of the CDR3 is 15 residues. Germline V CDR1 and CDR2: SGHAT, FQNNGV. This CDR3 reads CASSPDRGATGEQYF. CDR3 DNA sequence: TGTGCCAGCAGCCCAGACAGGGGGGCGACTGGCGAGCAGTACTTC.

The chain employs TRBV6-5 and TRBJ2-7, with a tentative D call TRBD1 (6 bases). CDR1 MNHEY and CDR2 SVGAGI come from the germline V gene. This CDR3 region has 15 residues. The ends were cut back, 6 bases at V and 2 bases at J, with 17 bases in the middle. The CDR3 DNA follows: TGTGCCAGCAGAATAGACAGGTCCCCCGCCTACGAGCAGTACTTC. Protein product: CASRIDRSPAYEQYF.

The chain couples TRBV7-2 to TRBJ2-5; possible D gene TRBD1, 7 bases. V shed 2 bases and J shed 7 bases, with 17 bases lying between them. This CDR3 is built from 15 residues. Germline CDR1 SGHTA, CDR2 FQGNSA. CDR3 bases: TGTGCCAGCAGCTTAATGACTGGACAGGAGGGGACCCAGTACTTC. Amino acid sequence: CASSLMTGQEGTQYF.

The chain couples TRBV28 to TRBJ2-6; no reliable D call. Germline loops: CDR1 MDHEN, CDR2 SYDVKM. This CDR3 is 16 amino acids long. The germline V and J ends were trimmed by 6 bases and 0 bases, with 12 bases remaining between them. DNA of the CDR3: TGTGCCAGCAGGTCGGCAGGTTACTCTGGGGCCAACGTCCTGACTTTC. Translation: CASRSAGYSGANVLTF.

This sequence joins TRBV7-9 and TRBJ2-2; the D gene is possibly TRBD2 (6 bases). The CDR3 extends over 17 amino acids. The germline V and J ends were trimmed by 6 bases and 0 bases, with 17 bases remaining between them. The germline gives CDR1 SEHNR, CDR2 FQNEAQ (reference sequence). In nucleotides, the CDR3 is TGTGCCAGCAGACCACCCGGGACTGGACCGAACACCGGGGAGCTGTTTTTT. Translated, it gives CASRPPGTGPNTGELFF.

This rearrangement joins TRBV28 to TRBJ2-7; weak D call: TRBD1 (5 bases). This CDR3 region has 15 residues. The V gene's germline CDR1 is MDHEN and CDR2 SYDVKM. The V end was cut by 5 bases, the J end by 5 bases, with 19 bases between. CDR3 DNA sequence: TGTGCCAGCAGTCCGTTGGGGCGGATACTCCACGAGCAGTACTTC. This codes for CASSPLGRILHEQYF. Based on the CDR3 plus reference TRBV28 and TRBJ2-7, the full variable domain is DVKVTQSSRYLVKRTGEKVFLECVQDMDHENMFWYRQDPGLGLRLIYFSYDVKMKEKGDIPEGYSVSREKKERFSLILESASTNQTSMYLCASSPLGRILHEQYFGPGTRLTVT.

This clone was recorded only once. The chain employs TRBV12-3 or TRBV12-4 and TRBJ1-2, with D tentatively TRBD1 (5 bases). CDR3 length: 13 amino acids. V was cut by 3 bases and J by 7 bases, with 12 bases left in between. CDR3 DNA: TGTGCCAGCAGTTTGGGAGGGGCGGCTGGCTACACCTTC. Amino acid sequence: CASSLGGAAGYTF.

This clone was recorded once. The V call is TRBV6-2 or TRBV6-3, the J call TRBJ2-7; the match to TRBD2 covers 9 bases. CDR3 length: 16 amino acids. Per germline, CDR1 MNHEY and CDR2 SVGEGT. Germline trimming cut 0 bases from V and 4 bases from J; bases unmatched to any gene: 7. The CDR3 protein is CASSYSRLAGMYEQYF. The CDR3 nucleotides are TGTGCCAGCAGTTACTCGAGGCTAGCGGGGATGTACGAGCAGTACTTC.

The chain couples TRBV2 to TRBJ2-7; possibly TRBD1 for D (5 bases). The V end was cut by 8 bases, the J end by 3 bases, with 14 bases between. CDR3 size: 13 residues. The germline CDR1 and CDR2 sequences are SNHLY and FYNNEI. CDR3 residues: CASGADTSYEQYF. The CDR3 DNA reads TGTGCCAGCGGCGCGGACACCAGCTACGAGCAGTACTTC.

This clone appeared once. The chain has TRBV11-2 and TRBJ1-1, with 7 nucleotides matching TRBD1. J lost 11 bases, V lost 7 bases, and 10 bases had no gene match. The CDR3 runs to 12 residues. Germline loops: CDR1 SGHAT, CDR2 FQNNGV. CDR3 nucleotides: TGTGCCAGCACCCATCGAAAGGGACAGGCTTTCTTT. Protein: CASTHRKGQAFF.